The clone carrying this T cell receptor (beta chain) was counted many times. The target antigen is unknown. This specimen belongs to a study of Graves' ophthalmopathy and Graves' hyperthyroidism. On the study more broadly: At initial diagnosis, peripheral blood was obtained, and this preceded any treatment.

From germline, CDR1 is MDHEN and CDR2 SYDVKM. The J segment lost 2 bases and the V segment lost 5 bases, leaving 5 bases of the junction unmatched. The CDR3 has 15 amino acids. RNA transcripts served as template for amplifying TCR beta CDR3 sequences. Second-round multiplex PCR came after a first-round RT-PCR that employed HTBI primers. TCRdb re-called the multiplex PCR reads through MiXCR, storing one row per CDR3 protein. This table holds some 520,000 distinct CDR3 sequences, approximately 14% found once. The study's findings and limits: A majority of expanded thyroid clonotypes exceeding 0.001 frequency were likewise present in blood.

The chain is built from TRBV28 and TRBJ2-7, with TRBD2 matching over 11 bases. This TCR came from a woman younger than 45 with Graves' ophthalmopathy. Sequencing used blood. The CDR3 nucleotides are TGTGCCAGCAGTCTCAGACTAGCGGGGACCTACGAGCAGTACTTC. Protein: CASSLRLAGTYEQYF.